Given below is one T cell receptor beta chain in context. What it recognizes is unknown. TCRdb analysed the multiplex PCR reads with MiXCR anew, one entry per CDR3 protein. The table includes 33,000 or so distinct CDR3 sequences, roughly 63% detected once. The sample comes from a study of breast tumors, draining lymph nodes, adjacent tissues. Study results and caveats: Compared with basal-like, luminal-like tumors shared significantly more repertoire with nontumor tissue. Tumor repertoires ranked between lymph nodes and nontumor tissue in diversity, with V and J gene preferences.

The CDR3 length is 16 residues. Germline V gene sequence: CDR1 MNHNY, CDR2 SVGAGI (reference sequence). V lost 7 bases and J lost 1; bases outside the gene matches: 10. V usage is TRBV6-6 and J usage is TRBJ1-3; the match to TRBD1 covers 7 bases. The origin of this receptor is a female donor with breast cancer. Some clones in this sample may be carry-over from other donors' samples. Specimen: breast tumor tissue. This CDR3 reads CASTYDRASSGNTIYF. The DNA for the CDR3 is TGTGCCAGCACCTACGACAGGGCCTCTTCTGGAAACACCATATATTTT.